The entry below gives a single T cell receptor beta chain sequence along with its context. Authors' processing steps: For nucleated cells, counts were estimated from reference gene primer amplification. Data came from immunoSEQ multiplex PCR; TCRdb stores just in-frame clones and leaves some out. The D gene and trimming were derived from the DNA, and the V and J assignments and clone size from that table. The table has about 110,000 clones, around 86% seen once; the top ten hold roughly 4.1%. These data come from a study of blood T cell repertoires in COVID-19. Study details: Material from acute and convalescent COVID-19 was sourced from the United States, Italy and Spain. Sources were T cells, B-cell-depleted T cells, or PBMCs; the material itself was cDNA or gDNA.

Trimming shortened V by 0 bases and J by 5 bases, and 16 bases separated the two germline ends. This CDR3 is 16 amino acids long. In germline, CDR1 is ENHRY, CDR2 SYGVKD. The chain combines TRBV10-3 with TRBJ2-5; maybe TRBD1 (6 bases). The clonotype comes from a woman in her 70s with acute or convalescent COVID-19. Sequencing used peripheral blood. Written as DNA, the CDR3 is TGTGCCATCAGTGAGTCGTTGGGGGCGTCAGTGGAGACCCAGTACTTC. Amino acid sequence: CAISESLGASVETQYF.